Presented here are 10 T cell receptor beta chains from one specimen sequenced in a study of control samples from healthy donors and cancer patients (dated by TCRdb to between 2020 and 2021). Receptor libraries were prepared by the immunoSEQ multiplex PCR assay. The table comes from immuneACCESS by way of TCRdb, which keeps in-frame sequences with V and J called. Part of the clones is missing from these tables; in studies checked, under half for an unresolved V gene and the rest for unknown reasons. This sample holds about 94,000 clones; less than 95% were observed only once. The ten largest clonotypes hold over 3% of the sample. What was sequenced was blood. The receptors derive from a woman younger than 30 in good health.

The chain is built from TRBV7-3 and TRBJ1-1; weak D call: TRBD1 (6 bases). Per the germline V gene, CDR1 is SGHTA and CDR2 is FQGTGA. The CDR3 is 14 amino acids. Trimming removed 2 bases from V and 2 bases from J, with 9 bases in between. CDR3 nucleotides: TGTGCCAGCAGCTTAGGGGGCCCCAACACTGAAGCTTTCTTT. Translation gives CASSLGGPNTEAFF.

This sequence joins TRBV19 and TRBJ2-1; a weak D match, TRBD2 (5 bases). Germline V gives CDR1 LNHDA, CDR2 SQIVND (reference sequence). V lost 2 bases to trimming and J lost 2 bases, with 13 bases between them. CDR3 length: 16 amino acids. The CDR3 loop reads CASSIRGSGPYNEQFF. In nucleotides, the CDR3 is TGTGCCAGTAGTATACGAGGCAGCGGCCCCTACAATGAGCAGTTCTTC.

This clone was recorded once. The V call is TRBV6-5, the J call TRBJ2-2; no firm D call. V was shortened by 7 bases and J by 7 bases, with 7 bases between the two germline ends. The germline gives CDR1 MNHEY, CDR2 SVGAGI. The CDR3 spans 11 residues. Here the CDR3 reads CASTTYGELFF. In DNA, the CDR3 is TGTGCCAGCACGACTTACGGGGAGCTGTTTTTT.

CDR3 bases: TGTGCCAGCAGATTCGACAGGGTGTCTTTGAGACCATATGGCTACACCTTC. As protein: CASRFDRVSLRPYGYTF. The gene calls are TRBV11-2 and TRBJ1-2; 7 nucleotides match TRBD1. V lost 6 bases, J lost 5 bases, and 18 bases stayed unmatched. The CDR3 runs to 17 residues. CDR1 and CDR2 (germline): SGHAT, FQNNGV.

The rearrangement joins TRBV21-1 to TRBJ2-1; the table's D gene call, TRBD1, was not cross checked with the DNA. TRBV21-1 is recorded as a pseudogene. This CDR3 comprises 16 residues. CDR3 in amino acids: CASSKGTGDSYNEQFF. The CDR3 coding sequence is TGTGCCAGCAGCAAAGGGACAGGGGATTCCTACAATGAGCAGTTCTTC.

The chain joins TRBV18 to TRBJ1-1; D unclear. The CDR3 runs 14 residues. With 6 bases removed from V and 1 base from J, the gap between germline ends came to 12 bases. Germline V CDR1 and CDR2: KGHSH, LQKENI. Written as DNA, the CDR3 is TGTGCCAGCTCCAAAACGTCGGGGAACACTGAAGCTTTCTTT. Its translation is CASSKTSGNTEAFF.

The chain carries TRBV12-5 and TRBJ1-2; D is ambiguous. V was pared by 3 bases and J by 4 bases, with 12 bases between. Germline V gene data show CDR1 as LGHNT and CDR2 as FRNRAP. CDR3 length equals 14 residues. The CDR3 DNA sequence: TGTGCTAGTGGTTTAAGGGTCGCTTTCTATGGCTACACCTTC. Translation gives CASGLRVAFYGYTF.

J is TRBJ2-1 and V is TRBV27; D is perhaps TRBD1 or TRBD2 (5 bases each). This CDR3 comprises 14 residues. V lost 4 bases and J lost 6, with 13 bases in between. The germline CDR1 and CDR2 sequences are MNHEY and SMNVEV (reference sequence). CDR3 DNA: TGTGCCAGCAGTTCATCGGGACGTAGCAATGAGCAGTTCTTC. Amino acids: CASSSSGRSNEQFF.

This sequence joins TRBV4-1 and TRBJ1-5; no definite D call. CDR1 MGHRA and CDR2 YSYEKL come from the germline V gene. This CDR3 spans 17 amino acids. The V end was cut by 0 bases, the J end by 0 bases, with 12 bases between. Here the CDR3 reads CASSQDDGPYSNQPQHF. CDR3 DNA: TGCGCCAGCAGCCAAGACGACGGGCCTTATAGCAATCAGCCCCAGCATTTT.

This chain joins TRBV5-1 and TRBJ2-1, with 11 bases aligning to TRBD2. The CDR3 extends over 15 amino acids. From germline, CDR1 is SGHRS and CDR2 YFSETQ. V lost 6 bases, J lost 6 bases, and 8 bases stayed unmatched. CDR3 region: CASTVLAGDGNEQFF. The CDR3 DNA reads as TGCGCCAGCACCGTACTAGCGGGGGATGGCAATGAGCAGTTCTTC.